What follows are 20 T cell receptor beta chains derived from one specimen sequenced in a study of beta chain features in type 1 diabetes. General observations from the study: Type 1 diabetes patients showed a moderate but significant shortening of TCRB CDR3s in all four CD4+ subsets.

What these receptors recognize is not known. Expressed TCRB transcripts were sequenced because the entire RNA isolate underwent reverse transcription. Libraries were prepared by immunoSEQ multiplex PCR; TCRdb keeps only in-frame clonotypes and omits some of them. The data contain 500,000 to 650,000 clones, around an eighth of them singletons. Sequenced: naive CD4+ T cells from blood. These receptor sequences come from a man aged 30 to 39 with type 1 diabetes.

This chain's CDR3 is CASSPQQGMSFTEAFF. The CDR3 DNA reads as TGTGCCAGCAGCCCACAACAGGGGATGTCGTTCACTGAAGCTTTCTTT. The J gene is TRBJ1-1, the V gene TRBV5-4, with 7 nucleotides matching TRBD1. The CDR3 sequence is 16 residues long. Germline V gene sequence: CDR1 SGHNT, CDR2 YYREEE (reference sequence). J lost 4 bases, V lost 4 bases, and 13 bases had no gene match.

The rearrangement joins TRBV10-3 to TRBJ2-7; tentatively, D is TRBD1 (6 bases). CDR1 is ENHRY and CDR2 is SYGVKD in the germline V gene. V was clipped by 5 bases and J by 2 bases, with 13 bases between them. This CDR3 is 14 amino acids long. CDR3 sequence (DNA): TGTGCCATCAGTTCCAGGGGACAAACCTACGAGCAGTACTTC. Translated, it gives CAISSRGQTYEQYF.

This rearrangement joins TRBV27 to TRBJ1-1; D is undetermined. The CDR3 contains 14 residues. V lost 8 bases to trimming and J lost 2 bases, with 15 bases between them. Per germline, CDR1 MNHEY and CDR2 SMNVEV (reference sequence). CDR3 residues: CASRGGGRNTEAFF. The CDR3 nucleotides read TGTGCCAGCCGAGGAGGCGGCCGAAACACTGAAGCTTTCTTT.

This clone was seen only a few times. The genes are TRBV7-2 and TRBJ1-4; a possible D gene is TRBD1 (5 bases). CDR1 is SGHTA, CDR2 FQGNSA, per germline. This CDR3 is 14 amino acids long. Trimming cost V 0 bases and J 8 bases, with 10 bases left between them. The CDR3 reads CASSLAGEREKLFF. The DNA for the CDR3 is TGTGCCAGCAGCTTAGCGGGGGAAAGGGAAAAACTGTTTTTT.

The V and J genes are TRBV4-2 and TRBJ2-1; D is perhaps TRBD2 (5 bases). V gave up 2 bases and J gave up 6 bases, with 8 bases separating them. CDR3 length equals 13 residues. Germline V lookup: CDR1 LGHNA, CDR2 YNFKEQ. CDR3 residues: CASSQKGSNEQFF. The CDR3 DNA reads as TGTGCCAGCAGCCAAAAAGGGAGCAATGAGCAGTTCTTC.

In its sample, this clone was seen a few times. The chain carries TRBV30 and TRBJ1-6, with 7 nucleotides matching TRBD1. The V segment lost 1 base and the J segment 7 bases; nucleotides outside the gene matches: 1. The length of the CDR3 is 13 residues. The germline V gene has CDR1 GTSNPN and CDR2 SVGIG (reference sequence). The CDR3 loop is CAWSEGANSPLHF. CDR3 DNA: TGTGCCTGGAGTGAGGGGGCCAATTCACCCCTCCACTTT.

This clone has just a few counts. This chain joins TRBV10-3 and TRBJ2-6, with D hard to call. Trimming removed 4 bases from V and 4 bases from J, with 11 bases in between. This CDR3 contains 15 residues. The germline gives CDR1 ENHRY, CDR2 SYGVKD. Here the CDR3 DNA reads TGTGCCATCAGTGCCCAAGGGCCGGGGGCCAACGTCCTGACTTTC. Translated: CAISAQGPGANVLTF.

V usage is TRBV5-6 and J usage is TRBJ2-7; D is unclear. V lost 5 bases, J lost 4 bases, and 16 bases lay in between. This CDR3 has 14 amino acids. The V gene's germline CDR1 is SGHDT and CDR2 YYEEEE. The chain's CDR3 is CASSLRATNYEQYF. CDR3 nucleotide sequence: TGTGCCAGCAGTCTTAGAGCCACCAATTACGAGCAGTACTTC.

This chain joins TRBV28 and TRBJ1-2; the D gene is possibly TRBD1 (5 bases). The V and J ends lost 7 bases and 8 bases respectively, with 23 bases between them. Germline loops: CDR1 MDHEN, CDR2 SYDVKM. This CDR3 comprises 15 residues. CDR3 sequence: CASTAPEGGARGYTF. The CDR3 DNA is TGTGCCAGCACCGCCCCCGAGGGAGGGGCGCGGGGCTACACCTTC.

As DNA, the CDR3 is TGTGCCAGCAGCCCATACGGACAGGGGGGCAATCAGCCCCAGCATTTT. It yields the protein CASSPYGQGGNQPQHF. This chain uses TRBV7-9 with TRBJ1-5; 10 nucleotides align to TRBD1. The germline V gene has CDR1 SEHNR and CDR2 FQNEAQ (reference sequence). The V and J ends lost 5 bases and 2 bases, in that order; junction bases with no gene match: 6. The CDR3 has 16 residues.

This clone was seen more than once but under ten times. CDR3 protein: CASSAMAAQYF. CDR3 coding DNA: TGTGCCAGCAGCGCCATGGCGGCCCAGTACTTC. The gene calls are TRBV7-2 and TRBJ2-5; D is ambiguous. Germline V CDR1 and CDR2: SGHTA, FQGNSA. Trimming cost V 5 bases and J 9 bases, with 10 bases left between them. The CDR3 runs to 11 residues. Filled out from reference TRBV7-2 and TRBJ2-5, the complete variable domain reads GAGVSQSPSNKVTEKGKDVELRCDPISGHTALYWYRQSLGQGLEFLIYFQGNSAPDKSGLPSDRFSAERTGGSVSTLTIQRTQQEDSAVYLCASSAMAAQYFGPGTRLLVL.

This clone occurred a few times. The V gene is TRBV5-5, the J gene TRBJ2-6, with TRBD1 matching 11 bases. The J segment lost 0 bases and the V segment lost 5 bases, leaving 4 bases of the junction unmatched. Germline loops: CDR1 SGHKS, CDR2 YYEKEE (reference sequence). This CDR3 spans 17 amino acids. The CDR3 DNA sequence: TGTGCCAGCAGACTGGGACAGGGGGACTCTGGGGCCAACGTCCTGACTTTC. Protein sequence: CASRLGQGDSGANVLTF.

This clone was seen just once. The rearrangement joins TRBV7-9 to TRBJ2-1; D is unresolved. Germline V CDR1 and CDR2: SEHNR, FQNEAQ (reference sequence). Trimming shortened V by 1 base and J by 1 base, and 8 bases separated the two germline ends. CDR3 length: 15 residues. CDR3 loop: CASSLDRPSYNEQFF. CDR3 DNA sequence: TGTGCCAGCAGCTTAGACAGACCTTCCTACAATGAGCAGTTCTTC.

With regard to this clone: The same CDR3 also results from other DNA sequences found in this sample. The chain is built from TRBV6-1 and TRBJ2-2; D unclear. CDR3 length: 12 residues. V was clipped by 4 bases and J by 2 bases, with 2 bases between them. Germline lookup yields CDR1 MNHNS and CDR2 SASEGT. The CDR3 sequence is CASSVNTGELFF. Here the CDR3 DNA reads TGTGCCAGCAGTGTTAACACCGGGGAGCTGTTTTTT.

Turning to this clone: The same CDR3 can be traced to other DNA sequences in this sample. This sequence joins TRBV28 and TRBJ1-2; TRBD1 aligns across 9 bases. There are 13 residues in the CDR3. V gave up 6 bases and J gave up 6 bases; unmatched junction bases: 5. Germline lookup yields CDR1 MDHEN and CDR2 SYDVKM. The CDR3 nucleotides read TGTGCCAGCAGGGGACAGGGAAAGGATGGCTACACCTTC. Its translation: CASRGQGKDGYTF.

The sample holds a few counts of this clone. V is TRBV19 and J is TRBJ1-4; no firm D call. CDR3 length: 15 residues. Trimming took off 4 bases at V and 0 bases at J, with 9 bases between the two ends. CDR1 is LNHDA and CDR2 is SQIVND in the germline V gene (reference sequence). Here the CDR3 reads CASSTRLTTNEKLFF. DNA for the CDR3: TGTGCCAGTAGTACCCGACTGACAACTAATGAAAAACTGTTTTTT.

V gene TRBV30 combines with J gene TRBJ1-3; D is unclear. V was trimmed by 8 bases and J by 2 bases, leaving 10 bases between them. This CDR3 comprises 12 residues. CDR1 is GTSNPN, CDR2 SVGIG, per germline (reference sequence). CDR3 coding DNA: TGTGCCCGGCGGGAACCTGGAAACACCATATATTTT. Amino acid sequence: CARREPGNTIYF.

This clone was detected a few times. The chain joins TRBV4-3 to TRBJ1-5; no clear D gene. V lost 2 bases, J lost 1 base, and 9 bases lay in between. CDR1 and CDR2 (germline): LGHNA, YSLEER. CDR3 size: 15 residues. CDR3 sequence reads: CASSQNVWSNQPQHF. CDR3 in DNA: TGCGCCAGCAGCCAAAATGTGTGGAGCAATCAGCCCCAGCATTTT.

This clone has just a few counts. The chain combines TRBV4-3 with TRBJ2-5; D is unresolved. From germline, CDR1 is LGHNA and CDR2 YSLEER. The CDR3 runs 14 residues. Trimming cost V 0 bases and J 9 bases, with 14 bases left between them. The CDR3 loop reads CASSQDRAAGAQYF. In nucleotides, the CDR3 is TGCGCCAGCAGCCAAGATCGAGCCGCCGGAGCCCAGTACTTC.

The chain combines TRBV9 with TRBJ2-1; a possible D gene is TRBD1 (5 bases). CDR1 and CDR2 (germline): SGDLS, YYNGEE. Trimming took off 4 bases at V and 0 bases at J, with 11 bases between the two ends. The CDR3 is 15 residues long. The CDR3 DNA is TGTGCCAGCAGCCAGACAGCGAGCTCCTACAATGAGCAGTTCTTC. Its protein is CASSQTASSYNEQFF.